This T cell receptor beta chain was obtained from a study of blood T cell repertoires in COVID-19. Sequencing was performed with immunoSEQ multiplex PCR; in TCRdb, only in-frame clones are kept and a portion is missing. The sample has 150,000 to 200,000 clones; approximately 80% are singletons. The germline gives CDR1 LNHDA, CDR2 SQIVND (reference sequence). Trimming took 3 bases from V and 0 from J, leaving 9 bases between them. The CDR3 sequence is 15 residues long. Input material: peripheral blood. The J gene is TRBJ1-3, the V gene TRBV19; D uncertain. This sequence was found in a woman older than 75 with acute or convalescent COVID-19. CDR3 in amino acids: CASSIWATSGNTIYF. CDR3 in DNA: TGTGCCAGTAGTATTTGGGCTACCTCTGGAAACACCATATATTTT.